This TCR beta chain was recovered during a study of blood T cell repertoires in COVID-19 (dated by TCRdb to the early 2020s). For the wider study: The collaborator samples originated in the United States, Italy and Spain and spanned the acute and convalescent phases of COVID-19. The prospective study material was composed of cDNA or gDNA derived from T cells, B-cell-depleted T cells, or PBMCs. Subjects who had been exposed to COVID-19, were actively infected with it, or had recovered from it provided the deeply sampled blood TCRbeta repertoires that made up the dataset. The repertoires were released in a freely available public database meant as a resource for research on the immune response to SARS-CoV-2. Samples came from the ongoing ImmuneRACE study (first 160 participants) plus 1,254 subjects from 6 global collaborators. Sample metadata almost always included a de-identified subject ID, COVID-19 status, age in years and sex. HLA class I and class II types, where available, came from metadata supplied by the sample provider rather than from assay-based typing.

Overall study results and their limits: How much clinical and demographic metadata was included differed by source and by participant, and the metadata was provided uncurated.

TCRbeta CDR3 regions were amplified from genomic DNA using the immunoSEQ Assay, a bias-controlled multiplex PCR. Turning to the authors' computational methods: The number of nucleated cells in each sample was estimated from the amplification of reference gene primers within the assay. To quantify the absolute abundance of each unique TCRbeta CDR3 rearrangement, sequence reads were collapsed and filtered. For each sample, productive Simpson clonality was calculated as the square root of Simpson's diversity index over productive rearrangements. Drawn from immuneACCESS, this table holds only the in-frame rearrangements with V and J called that TCRdb kept. Clones are partly lost; checked studies trace under half to an unresolved V gene and leave the rest unexplained. The DNA was the basis for D and trimming; V, J and clone size are from that table. The sample records under 300,000 clones, about 90% of which are singletons. 3.1% of the sample is taken by the ten largest.

V loses 5 bases, J loses 4 bases, and the germline ends lie 26 bases apart. There are 18 amino acids in the CDR3, from cysteine to phenylalanine inclusive. Solely the CDR3 DNA is kept, with 54 bases framed from the first base. Looking up the germline V gene (reference sequence) yields CDR1 MNHEY and CDR2 SMNVEV. In the prospective study, participants were about 18 to 100 years old, resided in approximately 22 geographic areas of the United States, and were enrolled through a virtual design. In the prospective study, participants were assigned to cohorts based on the clinical history participants reported in a screening survey and a study questionnaire. Exposed participants had been in contact with someone with a PCR-confirmed or clinician-diagnosed COVID-19 case within 2 weeks of study entry. Mobile phlebotomists in the prospective study collected whole blood, serum and a nasopharyngeal or oropharyngeal swab from every participant. Prospective study participants could optionally give additional blood draws and questionnaires over an approximately 2-month period. Before DNA extraction, blood samples from the prospective study were shipped at room temperature or frozen.

Concerning this clone itself: The antigen this receptor binds is unknown. Per-nucleotide qualities are absent, and no much larger clonotype sits a single base away.

This sequence was found in a woman aged 40 to 50 who had been exposed to COVID-19. Sequencing used PBMCs or T cells enriched from blood (not recorded which). This chain is built from TRBV27 and TRBJ2-5; a weak D assignment points to TRBD2 (5 bases agree). The CDR3 in this case is CASSMIVLGRGLGETQYF. The DNA is TGTGCCAGCAGTATGATCGTGCTGGGTCGAGGGCTCGGAGAGACCCAGTACTTC.